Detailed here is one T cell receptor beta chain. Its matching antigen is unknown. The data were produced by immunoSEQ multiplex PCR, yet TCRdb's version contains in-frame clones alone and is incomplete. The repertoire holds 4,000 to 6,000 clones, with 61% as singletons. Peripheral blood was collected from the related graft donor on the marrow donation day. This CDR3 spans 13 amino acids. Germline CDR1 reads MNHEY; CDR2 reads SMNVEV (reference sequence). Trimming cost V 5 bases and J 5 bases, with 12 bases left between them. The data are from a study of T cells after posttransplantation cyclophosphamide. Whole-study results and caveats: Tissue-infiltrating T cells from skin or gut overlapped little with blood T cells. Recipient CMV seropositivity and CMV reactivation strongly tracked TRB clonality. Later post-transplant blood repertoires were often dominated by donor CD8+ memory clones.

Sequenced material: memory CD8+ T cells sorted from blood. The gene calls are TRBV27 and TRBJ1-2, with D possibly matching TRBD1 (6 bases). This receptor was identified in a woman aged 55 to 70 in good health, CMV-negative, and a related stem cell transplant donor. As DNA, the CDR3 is TGTGCCAGCAGTACGTCAGGACAGTATGGCTACACCTTC. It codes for CASSTSGQYGYTF.